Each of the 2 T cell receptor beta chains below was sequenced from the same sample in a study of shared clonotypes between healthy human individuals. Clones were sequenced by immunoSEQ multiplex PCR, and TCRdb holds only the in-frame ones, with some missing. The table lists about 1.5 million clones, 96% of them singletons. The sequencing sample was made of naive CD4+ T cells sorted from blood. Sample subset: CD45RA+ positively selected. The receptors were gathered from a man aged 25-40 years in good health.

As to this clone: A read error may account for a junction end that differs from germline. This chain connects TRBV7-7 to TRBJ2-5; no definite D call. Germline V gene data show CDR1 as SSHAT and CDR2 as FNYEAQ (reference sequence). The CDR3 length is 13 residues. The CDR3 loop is CASSSRLKETQYF. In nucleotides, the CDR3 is TGTGCTAGCAGCTCACGCTTGAAAGAGACCCAGTACTTC. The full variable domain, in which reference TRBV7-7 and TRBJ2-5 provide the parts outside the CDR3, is GAGVSQSPRYKVTKRGQDVTLRCDPISSHATLYWYQQALGQGPEFLTYFNYEAQPDKSGLPSDRFSAERPEGSISTLTIQRTEQRDSAMYRCASSSRLKETQYFGPGTRLLVL.

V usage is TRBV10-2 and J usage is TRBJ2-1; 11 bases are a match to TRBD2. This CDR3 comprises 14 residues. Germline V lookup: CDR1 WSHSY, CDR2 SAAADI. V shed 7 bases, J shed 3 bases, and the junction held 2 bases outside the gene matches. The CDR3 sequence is CASKLAGDYNEQFF. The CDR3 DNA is TGCGCCAGCAAACTAGCGGGGGACTACAATGAGCAGTTCTTC.